Listed below are T cell receptor beta chains from one sample, sequenced in a study of blood T cell repertoires in COVID-19. TCRdb's table, derived via immunoSEQ multiplex PCR, lists solely in-frame clones and lacks some. Among 370,000 or so clones listed, about four fifths were seen once. The source material was peripheral blood. Every receptor here comes from a human donor with acute or convalescent COVID-19. The donor label of this sample is uncertain. CDR3s include the opening cysteine and the closing phenylalanine or tryptophan. Fields, in order: V gene, J gene, CDR3 protein.

v_gene: TRBV5-6; j_gene: TRBJ2-6; CDR3aa: CASSLVSGAGANVLTF
v_gene: TRBV4-1; j_gene: TRBJ1-1; CDR3aa: CASSHTGTGIMNTEAFF
v_gene: TRBV28; j_gene: TRBJ1-3; CDR3aa: CASSPRNTIYF
v_gene: TRBV19; j_gene: TRBJ1-5; CDR3aa: CASSMGLGIQPQHF
v_gene: TRBV25-1; j_gene: TRBJ2-3; CDR3aa: CASSEPPTSGYSTDTQYF
v_gene: TRBV18; j_gene: TRBJ2-7; CDR3aa: CASSPRGTVSSYEQYF
v_gene: TRBV2; j_gene: TRBJ1-1; CDR3aa: CASRAETNTEAFF
v_gene: TRBV2; j_gene: TRBJ2-1; CDR3aa: CASSEDGGGLYNEQFF
v_gene: TRBV3-1/TRBV3-2; j_gene: TRBJ1-2; CDR3aa: CASSPGSGGHLSNYGYTF
v_gene: TRBV29-1; j_gene: TRBJ1-2; CDR3aa: CSVLSRRTGHGYTF
v_gene: TRBV30; j_gene: TRBJ1-6; CDR3aa: CAWSSGGLSPLHF
v_gene: TRBV12-2; j_gene: TRBJ1-5; CDR3aa: CASRLISSGGNQPQHF
v_gene: TRBV18; j_gene: TRBJ1-4; CDR3aa: CASSPLPATNEKLFF
v_gene: TRBV7-9; j_gene: TRBJ2-1; CDR3aa: CASSLGQPYNEQFF
v_gene: TRBV6-5; j_gene: TRBJ2-2; CDR3aa: CASSLTGELFF
v_gene: TRBV13; j_gene: TRBJ2-1; CDR3aa: CASSILKQGTGALSYNEQFF
v_gene: TRBV3-1/TRBV3-2; j_gene: TRBJ1-1; CDR3aa: CASSQEARVNTEAFF
v_gene: TRBV6-5; j_gene: TRBJ1-2; CDR3aa: CAGQLQGMSGYTF
v_gene: TRBV18; j_gene: TRBJ1-1; CDR3aa: CASSRQGNTEAFF
v_gene: TRBV5-1; j_gene: TRBJ2-1; CDR3aa: CASSSTWGGGNNEQFF
v_gene: TRBV30; j_gene: TRBJ2-7; CDR3aa: CAGSSGSDYEQYF
v_gene: TRBV7-9; j_gene: TRBJ1-3; CDR3aa: CASPRDSGNTIYF
v_gene: TRBV4-1; j_gene: TRBJ2-7; CDR3aa: CASSQAGLAGVGEQYF
v_gene: TRBV6-5; j_gene: TRBJ1-2; CDR3aa: CASRGAGTRYYGYTF
v_gene: TRBV5-1; j_gene: TRBJ1-1; CDR3aa: CASSPGTGVSMNTEAFF